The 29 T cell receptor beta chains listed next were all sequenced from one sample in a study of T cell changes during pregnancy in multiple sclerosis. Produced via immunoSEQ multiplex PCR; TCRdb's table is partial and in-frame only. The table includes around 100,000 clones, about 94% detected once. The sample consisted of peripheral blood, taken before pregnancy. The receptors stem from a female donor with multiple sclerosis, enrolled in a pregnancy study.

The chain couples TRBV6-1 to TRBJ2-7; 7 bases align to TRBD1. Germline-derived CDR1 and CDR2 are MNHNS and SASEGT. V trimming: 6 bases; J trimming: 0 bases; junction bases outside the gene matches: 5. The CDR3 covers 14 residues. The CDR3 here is CASRGQDFSYEQYF. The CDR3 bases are TGTGCCAGCAGAGGACAGGATTTCTCCTACGAGCAGTACTTC.

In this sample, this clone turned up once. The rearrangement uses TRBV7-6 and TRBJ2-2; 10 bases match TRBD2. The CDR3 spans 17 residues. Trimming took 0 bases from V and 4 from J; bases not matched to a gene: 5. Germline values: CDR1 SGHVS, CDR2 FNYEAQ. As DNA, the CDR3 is TGTGCCAGCAGCTTAGCGGCTAGCGGGAGCGTCACCGGGGAGCTGTTTTTT. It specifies CASSLAASGSVTGELFF. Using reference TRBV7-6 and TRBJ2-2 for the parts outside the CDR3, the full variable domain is GAGVSQSPRYKVTKRGQDVALRCDPISGHVSLYWYRQALGQGPEFLTYFNYEAQQDKSGLPNDRFSAERPEGSISTLTIQRTEQRDSAMYRCASSLAASGSVTGELFFGEGSRLTVL.

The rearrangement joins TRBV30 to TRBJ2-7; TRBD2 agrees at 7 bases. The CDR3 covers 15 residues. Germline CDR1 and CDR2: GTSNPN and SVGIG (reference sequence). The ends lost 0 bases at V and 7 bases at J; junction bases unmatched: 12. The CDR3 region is CAWSVGPSGTGEQYF. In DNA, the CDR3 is TGTGCCTGGAGTGTAGGTCCCAGCGGGACCGGTGAGCAGTACTTC.

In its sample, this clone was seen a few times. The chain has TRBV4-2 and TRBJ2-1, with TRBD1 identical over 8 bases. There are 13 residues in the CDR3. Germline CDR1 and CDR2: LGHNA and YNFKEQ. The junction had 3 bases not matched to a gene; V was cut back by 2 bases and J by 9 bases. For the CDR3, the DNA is TGTGCCAGCAGCCAACTACAGGGGGGTGAGCAGTTCTTC. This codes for CASSQLQGGEQFF.

The CDR3 sequence: CASSIGQGAGGNTIYF. The CDR3 coding sequence is TGTGCCAGCAGCATCGGACAGGGGGCGGGAGGAAACACCATATATTTT. V gene TRBV28 combines with J gene TRBJ1-3; TRBD1 matches at 11 bases. CDR3 length: 16 amino acids. Germline assignment: CDR1 MDHEN and CDR2 SYDVKM. Germline trimming cut 6 bases from V and 4 bases from J; bases unmatched to any gene: 8.

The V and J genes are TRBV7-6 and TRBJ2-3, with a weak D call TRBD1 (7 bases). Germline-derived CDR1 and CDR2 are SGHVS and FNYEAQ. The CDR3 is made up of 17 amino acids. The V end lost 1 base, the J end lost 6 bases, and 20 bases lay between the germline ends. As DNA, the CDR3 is TGTGCCAGCAGCTTAGGGCGGGGACAGATAGCGAGGGATACGCAGTATTTT. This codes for CASSLGRGQIARDTQYF.

CDR3 bases: TGCGCCAGCAGCTCGAACAGGCCGGGCACAGATACGCAGTATTTT. Amino acid sequence: CASSSNRPGTDTQYF. The chain uses TRBV5-1 and TRBJ2-3; the D gene is possibly TRBD1 (5 bases). Germline CDR1 SGHRS, CDR2 YFSETQ. The CDR3 is 15 residues long. V lost 3 bases and J lost 1, with 12 bases in between.

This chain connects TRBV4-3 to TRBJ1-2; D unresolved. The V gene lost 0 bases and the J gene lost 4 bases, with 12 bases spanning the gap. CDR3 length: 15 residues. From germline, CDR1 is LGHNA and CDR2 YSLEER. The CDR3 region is CASSQDGRGSYGYTF. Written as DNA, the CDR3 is TGCGCCAGCAGCCAAGATGGCAGAGGATCCTATGGCTACACCTTC.

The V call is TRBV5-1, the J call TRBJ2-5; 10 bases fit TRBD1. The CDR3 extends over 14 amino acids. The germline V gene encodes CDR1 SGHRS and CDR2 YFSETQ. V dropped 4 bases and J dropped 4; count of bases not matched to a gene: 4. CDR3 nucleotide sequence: TGCGCCAGCAGCCGGGGACAGGGGCGAGAGACCCAGTACTTC. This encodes CASSRGQGRETQYF.

CDR3: CAWSTGSGGNTIYF. CDR3 coding DNA: TGTGCCTGGAGTACGGGGTCTGGTGGAAACACCATATATTTT. V usage is TRBV30 and J usage is TRBJ1-3; no reliable D call. CDR1 is GTSNPN and CDR2 is SVGIG in the germline V gene (reference sequence). The CDR3 runs to 14 residues. Deletions cut 2 bases from V and 3 bases from J, with 11 bases between.

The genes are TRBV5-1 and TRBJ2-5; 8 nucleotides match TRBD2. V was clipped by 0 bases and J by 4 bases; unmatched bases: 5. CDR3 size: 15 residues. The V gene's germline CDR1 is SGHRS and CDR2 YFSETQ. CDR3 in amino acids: CASSLAGGPGETQYF. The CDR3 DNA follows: TGCGCCAGCAGCTTGGCGGGAGGGCCAGGAGAGACCCAGTACTTC.

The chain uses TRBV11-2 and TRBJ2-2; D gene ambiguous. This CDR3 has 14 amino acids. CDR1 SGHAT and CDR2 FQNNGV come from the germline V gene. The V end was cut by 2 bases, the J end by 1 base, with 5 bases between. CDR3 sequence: CASSLTGNTGELFF. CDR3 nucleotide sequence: TGTGCCAGCAGCTTAACCGGGAACACCGGGGAGCTGTTTTTT.

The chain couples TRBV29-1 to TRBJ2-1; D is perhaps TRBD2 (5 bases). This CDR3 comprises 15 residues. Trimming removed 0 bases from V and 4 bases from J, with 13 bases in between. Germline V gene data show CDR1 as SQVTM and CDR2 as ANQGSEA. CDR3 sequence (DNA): TGCAGCGTTGAAGATCCGGATAGCGATTACAATGAGCAGTTCTTC. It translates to CSVEDPDSDYNEQFF.

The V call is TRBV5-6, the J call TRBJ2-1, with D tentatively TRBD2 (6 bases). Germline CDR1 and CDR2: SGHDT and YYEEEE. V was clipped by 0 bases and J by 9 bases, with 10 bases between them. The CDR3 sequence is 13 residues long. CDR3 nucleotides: TGTGCCAGCAGCTTGGGGGGAGGCGGTGAGCAGTTCTTC. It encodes CASSLGGGGEQFF.

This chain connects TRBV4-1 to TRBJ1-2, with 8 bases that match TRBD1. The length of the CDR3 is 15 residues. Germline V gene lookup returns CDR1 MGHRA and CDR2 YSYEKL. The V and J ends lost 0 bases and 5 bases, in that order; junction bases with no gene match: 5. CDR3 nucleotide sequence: TGCGCCAGCAGCCAAGAGGACAGGGCCCCATATGGCTACACCTTC. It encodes CASSQEDRAPYGYTF.

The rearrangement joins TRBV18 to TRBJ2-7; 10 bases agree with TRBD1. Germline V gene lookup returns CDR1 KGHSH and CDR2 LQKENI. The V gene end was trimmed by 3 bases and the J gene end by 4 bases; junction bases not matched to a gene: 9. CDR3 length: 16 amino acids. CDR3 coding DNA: TGTGCCAGCTCACCGAGCAGACAGGGGGCGAGTTACGAGCAGTACTTC. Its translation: CASSPSRQGASYEQYF.

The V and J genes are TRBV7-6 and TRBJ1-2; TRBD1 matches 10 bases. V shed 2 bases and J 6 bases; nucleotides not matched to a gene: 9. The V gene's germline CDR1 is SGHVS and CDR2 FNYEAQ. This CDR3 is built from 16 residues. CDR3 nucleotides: TGTGCCAGCAGCTTAACGGACAGGGGGGCAACTAATGGCTACACCTTC. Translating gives CASSLTDRGATNGYTF.

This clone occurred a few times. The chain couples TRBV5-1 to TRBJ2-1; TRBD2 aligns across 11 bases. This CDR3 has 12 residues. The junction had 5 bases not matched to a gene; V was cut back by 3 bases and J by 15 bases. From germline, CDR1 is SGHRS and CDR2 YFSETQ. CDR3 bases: TGCGCCAGCAGCTCCATAGCGGGAGGGCCGTTCTTC. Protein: CASSSIAGGPFF.

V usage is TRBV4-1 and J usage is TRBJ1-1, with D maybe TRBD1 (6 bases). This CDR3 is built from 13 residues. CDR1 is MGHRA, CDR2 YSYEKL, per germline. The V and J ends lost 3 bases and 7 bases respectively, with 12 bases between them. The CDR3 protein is CASSHTGQLEAFF. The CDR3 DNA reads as TGCGCCAGCAGCCATACCGGACAGCTTGAAGCTTTCTTT.

The CDR3 region is CASSVEPSGLKSEQYF. The CDR3 nucleotides read TGTGCCAGCAGCGTAGAGCCGTCAGGTTTAAAATCCGAGCAGTACTTC. The chain employs TRBV9 and TRBJ2-7; D is undetermined. There are 16 residues in the CDR3. V was shortened by 0 bases and J by 6 bases, with 19 bases between the two germline ends. CDR1 is SGDLS and CDR2 is YYNGEE in the germline V gene.

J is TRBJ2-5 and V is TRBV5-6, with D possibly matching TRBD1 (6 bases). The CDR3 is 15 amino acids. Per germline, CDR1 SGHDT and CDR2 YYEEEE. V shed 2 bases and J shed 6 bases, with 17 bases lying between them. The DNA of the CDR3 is TGTGCCAGCAGCTTAACCAGGGGAAGTCTTAAGACCCAGTACTTC. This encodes CASSLTRGSLKTQYF.

The CDR3 region has the DNA TGCGCCAGCAGCACGGGCGGTAGCGGAGGGCAGTTCTTC. Translation: CASSTGGSGGQFF. The J gene is TRBJ2-1, the V gene TRBV5-1; D might be TRBD2 (6 bases). The CDR3 has 13 residues. Germline V gene lookup returns CDR1 SGHRS and CDR2 YFSETQ. V was trimmed by 4 bases and J by 12 bases, leaving 17 bases between them.

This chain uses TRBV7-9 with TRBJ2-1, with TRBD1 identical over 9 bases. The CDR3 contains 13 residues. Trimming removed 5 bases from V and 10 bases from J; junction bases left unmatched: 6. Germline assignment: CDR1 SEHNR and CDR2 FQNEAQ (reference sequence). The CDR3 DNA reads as TGTGCCAGCAGCCGGGACAGGGTGAGGGAGCAGTTCTTC. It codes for CASSRDRVREQFF.

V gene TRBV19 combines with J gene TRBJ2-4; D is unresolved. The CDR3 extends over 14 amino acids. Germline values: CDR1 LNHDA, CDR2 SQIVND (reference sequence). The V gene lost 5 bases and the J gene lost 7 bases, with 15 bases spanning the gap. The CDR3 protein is CASSFLLLTNIQYF. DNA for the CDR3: TGTGCCAGTAGTTTCCTCCTACTGACTAACATTCAGTACTTC.

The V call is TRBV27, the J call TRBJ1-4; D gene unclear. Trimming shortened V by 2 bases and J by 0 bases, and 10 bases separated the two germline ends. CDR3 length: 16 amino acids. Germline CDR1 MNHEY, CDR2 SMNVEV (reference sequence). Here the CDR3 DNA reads TGTGCCAGCAGTTTAGGGCCAGTTGCAACTAATGAAAAACTGTTTTTT. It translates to CASSLGPVATNEKLFF.

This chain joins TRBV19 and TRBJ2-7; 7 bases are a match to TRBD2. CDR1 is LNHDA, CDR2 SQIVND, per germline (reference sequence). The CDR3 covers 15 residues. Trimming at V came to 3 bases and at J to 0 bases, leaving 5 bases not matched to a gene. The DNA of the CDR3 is TGTGCCAGTAGTATCGACGGGAGGAGCTCCTACGAGCAGTACTTC. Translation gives CASSIDGRSSYEQYF.

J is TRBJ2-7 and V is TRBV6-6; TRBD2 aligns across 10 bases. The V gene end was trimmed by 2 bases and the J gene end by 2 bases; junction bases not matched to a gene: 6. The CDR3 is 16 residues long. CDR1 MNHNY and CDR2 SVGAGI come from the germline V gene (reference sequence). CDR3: CASSYRASGSTYEQYF. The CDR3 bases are TGTGCCAGCAGTTACCGGGCTAGCGGGAGTACCTACGAGCAGTACTTC.

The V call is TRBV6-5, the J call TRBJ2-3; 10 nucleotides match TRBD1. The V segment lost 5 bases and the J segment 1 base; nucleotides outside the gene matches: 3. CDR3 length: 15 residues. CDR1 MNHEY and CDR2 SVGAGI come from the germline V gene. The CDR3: CASSPGQGGTDTQYF. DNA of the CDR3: TGTGCCAGCAGTCCAGGACAGGGGGGCACAGATACGCAGTATTTT.

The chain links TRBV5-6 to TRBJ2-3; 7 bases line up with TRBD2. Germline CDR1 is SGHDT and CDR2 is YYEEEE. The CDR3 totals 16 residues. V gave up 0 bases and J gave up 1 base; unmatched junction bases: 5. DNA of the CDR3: TGTGCCAGCAGCTTGGGGGGCCGGGAGGGCACAGATACGCAGTATTTT. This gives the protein CASSLGGREGTDTQYF.